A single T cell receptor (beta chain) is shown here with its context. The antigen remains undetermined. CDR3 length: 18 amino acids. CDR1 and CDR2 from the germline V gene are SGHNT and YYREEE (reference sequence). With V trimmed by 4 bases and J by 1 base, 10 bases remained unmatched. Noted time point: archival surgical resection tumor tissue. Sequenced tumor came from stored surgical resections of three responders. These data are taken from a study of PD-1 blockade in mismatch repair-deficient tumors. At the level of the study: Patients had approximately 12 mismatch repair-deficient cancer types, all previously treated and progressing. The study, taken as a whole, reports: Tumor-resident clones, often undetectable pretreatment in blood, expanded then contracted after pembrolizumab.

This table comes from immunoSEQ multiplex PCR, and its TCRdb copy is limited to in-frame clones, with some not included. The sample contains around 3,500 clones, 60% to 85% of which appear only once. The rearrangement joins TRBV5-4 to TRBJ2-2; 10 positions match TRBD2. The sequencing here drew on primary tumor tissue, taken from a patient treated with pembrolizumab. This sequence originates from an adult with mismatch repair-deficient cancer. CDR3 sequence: CASSGKTGLALNTGELFF. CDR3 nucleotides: TGTGCCAGCAGCGGTAAAACGGGACTAGCGCTGAACACCGGGGAGCTGTTTTTT.